Reported below is one T cell receptor beta chain. The data stem from a study of blood T cell repertoires in COVID-19. For the study at large: Samples came from the United States, Italy and Spain, spanning acute and convalescent COVID-19. T cells, B-cell-depleted T cells, or PBMCs provided the cDNA or gDNA that served as material.

V lost 0 bases and J 7 bases, leaving 13 bases between the germline ends. CDR1 and CDR2 from the germline V gene are SGDLS and YYNGEE. CDR3 length: 14 amino acids. Authors' data handling: Scientists estimated how many nucleated cells there were by amplifying reference gene primers. Using immunoSEQ multiplex PCR, the repertoire was profiled, and TCRdb retains in-frame clones only, with some absent. The D gene and trimming were derived from the DNA, and the V and J assignments and clone size from that table. The sample records about 220,000 clones, more than 65% being singletons. This clonotype was obtained from a woman older than 75 with acute or convalescent COVID-19. The sample was peripheral blood. The J gene is TRBJ1-2, the V gene TRBV9; maybe TRBD1 (6 bases). Here the CDR3 DNA reads TGTGCCAGCAGCGTAGACTGGGGGCGAGGTGGCTACACCTTC. As protein: CASSVDWGRGGYTF.